The 32 T cell receptor beta chains below come from one sample, sequenced in a study of neurological immune-mediated disorders. TCRdb analysed the 5' RACE reads with MiXCR anew, one entry per CDR3 protein. The table lists tens of thousands of distinct CDR3 sequences, roughly 4% of them singletons. The sequenced sample consisted of PBMCs. The receptors stem from a woman between 45 and 60 years old with multiple sclerosis.

This clonotype was found many times. This chain joins TRBV6-2 or TRBV6-3 and TRBJ1-1; D is perhaps TRBD1 (5 bases). The CDR3 totals 16 residues. V lost 2 bases and J 1 base, leaving 14 bases between the germline ends. Germline V gives CDR1 MNHEY, CDR2 SVGEGT. The CDR3 DNA reads TGTGCCAGCAGTTACCCTCAAGGGGACCCGAACACTGAAGCTTTCTTT. Translated: CASSYPQGDPNTEAFF.

This clonotype was seen ten or more times. The rearrangement links TRBV21-1 to TRBJ1-2. TRBV21-1 is annotated as a pseudogene. This CDR3 is 12 amino acids long. CDR3 nucleotides: TGTGCCAAACCCCGCGGTCTCTATGGCTACACCTTC. Translating it yields CAKPRGLYGYTF.

There are many counts of this clonotype. The CDR3 nucleotides read TGCGCCAGCAGCTTTGATGGTTACCCAGGGCAGTTCTTC. Translating gives CASSFDGYPGQFF. The chain couples TRBV5-1 to TRBJ2-1, with D hard to call. This CDR3 is 13 amino acids long. The V end lost 2 bases, the J end lost 12 bases, and 15 bases lay between the germline ends. Germline V gives CDR1 SGHRS, CDR2 YFSETQ.

This clonotype occurred many times. An end of the junction does not agree with germline; a read error may underlie this. This chain joins TRBV12-3 or TRBV12-4 and TRBJ1-5; D call uncertain. This CDR3 region has 13 residues. DNA for the CDR3: TGTGCCAGCAGTTTTACGGGTGATCAGCCCCAGAATTTT. Residues: CASSFTGDQPQNF.

This clonotype was found many times. The CDR3 nucleotides are TGTGCCAGCAGCTTGCAGCGCCACTCCTACGAGCAGTACTTC. This sequence encodes CASSLQRHSYEQYF. The rearrangement joins TRBV5-5 to TRBJ2-7; D not resolved. The CDR3 has 14 amino acids. The V and J ends lost 1 base and 0 bases respectively, with 8 bases between them. Germline CDR1 reads SGHKS; CDR2 reads YYEKEE (reference sequence).

This clonotype came up a few times. The junction shows a germline mismatch at one end, possibly a read error. V usage is TRBV12-3 or TRBV12-4 and J usage is TRBJ1-5, with 9 nucleotides matching TRBD1. The CDR3 length is 14 residues. DNA for the CDR3: TGTGCCAGCAGAGCCACAGGGGGCAATCAGCCCCAGAATTTT. This codes for CASRATGGNQPQNF.

This clonotype was seen many times. This chain links TRBV5-1 with TRBJ1-2; 9 bases are shared with TRBD1. Trimming removed 3 bases from V and 1 base from J; junction bases left unmatched: 7. Germline V gene data show CDR1 as SGHRS and CDR2 as YFSETQ. This CDR3 region has 16 residues. The CDR3 region has the DNA TGCGCCAGCAGCTCGGGGACAGGGTTGGATAACTATGGCTACACCTTC. Protein: CASSSGTGLDNYGYTF.

This clonotype was recorded at least ten times. CDR3 region: CASSWTGSSTEAFF. DNA for the CDR3: TGCGCCAGCAGCTGGACAGGAAGTTCCACTGAAGCTTTCTTT. The chain is built from TRBV5-1 and TRBJ1-1; TRBD1 agrees at 7 bases. J lost 4 bases, V lost 3 bases, and 6 bases had no gene match. CDR3 length: 14 amino acids. Germline-derived CDR1 and CDR2 are SGHRS and YFSETQ.

In its sample, this clonotype was seen many times. The rearrangement joins TRBV5-1 to TRBJ2-7; D may correspond to TRBD1 or TRBD2 (6 bases each). The length of the CDR3 is 14 residues. Germline CDR1 is SGHRS and CDR2 is YFSETQ. V was cut by 5 bases and J by 2 bases, with 14 bases left in between. The CDR3 region has the DNA TGCGCCAGCAGGGAGGGGACACACACCTACGAGCAGTACTTC. As protein: CASREGTHTYEQYF.

This clonotype was picked up many times. The CDR3 nucleotides are TGCAGTGCGGCGGGACAGGTAACTGAAGCTTTCTTT. Protein: CSAAGQVTEAFF. This chain links TRBV20-1 with TRBJ1-1, with TRBD1 identical over 8 bases. The CDR3 is 12 amino acids. After removal of 6 bases from V and 5 bases from J, the junction contained 5 bases not matched to a gene. Germline V CDR1 and CDR2: DFQATT, SNEGSKA (reference sequence).

This clonotype came up a few times. A much larger clone is a single base away; this may be a read error. The chain couples TRBV5-1 to TRBJ1-1; a weak D match, TRBD1 (5 bases). Trimming took 1 base from V and 0 from J, leaving 13 bases between them. Germline CDR1 is SGHRS and CDR2 is YFSETQ. CDR3 length: 16 residues. CDR3 in DNA: TGCGCCAGCAGCTTGTCGGGGGTTACCATGAACACTGAAGCTTTCTTT. Its translation: CASSLSGVTMNTEAFF.

Many counts were recorded for this clonotype. The rearrangement uses TRBV27 and TRBJ2-4, with a weak D call TRBD1 (6 bases). Looked up from germline, CDR1 is MNHEY and CDR2 is SMNVEV (reference sequence). The CDR3 consists of 15 residues. Trimming cost V 7 bases and J 3 bases, with 16 bases left between them. The CDR3 is CASNKLTGGKNIQYF. The CDR3 bases are TGTGCCAGCAACAAATTGACAGGAGGCAAAAACATTCAGTACTTC.

This clonotype was detected many times. This chain joins TRBV25-1 and TRBJ2-5; 8 bases line up with TRBD1. Germline lookup yields CDR1 MGHDK and CDR2 SYGVNS. Trimming took 2 bases from V and 5 from J; bases not matched to a gene: 10. The CDR3 runs to 16 residues. The CDR3 DNA is TGTGCCAGCAGTGAAGGGGGACAGGCGGAGGTGGAGACCCAGTACTTC. Its translation is CASSEGGQAEVETQYF.

This clonotype was detected many times. V usage is TRBV19 and J usage is TRBJ1-6; D might be TRBD1 (6 bases). Germline V gene lookup returns CDR1 LNHDA and CDR2 SQIVND (reference sequence). V lost 5 bases and J lost 10, with 12 bases in between. The CDR3 consists of 13 residues. CDR3 sequence reads: CASSQGQHSPLHF. The CDR3 DNA reads TGTGCCAGTAGTCAGGGGCAACACTCACCCCTCCACTTT.

This clonotype has a count of ten or more. This chain joins TRBV12-3 or TRBV12-4 and TRBJ1-6, with D unresolved. V was cut by 1 base and J by 17 bases, with 12 bases left in between. The CDR3 consists of 12 residues. The CDR3 DNA reads as TGTGCCAGCAGTTTAGGTTCTCTCGACTTCCACTTT. Translation gives CASSLGSLDFHF.

This clonotype has only a few counts. This may be a read error, as it is one base from a much larger clone. The DNA of the CDR3 is TGTGCCAGCAGCCCCCATTGGTGGGAGTGGGGTGAGCAGTTCTTC. Amino acids: CASSPHWWEWGEQFF. The rearrangement joins TRBV7-9 to TRBJ2-1, with D perhaps matching TRBD2 (5 bases). The CDR3 is 15 residues long. Germline loops: CDR1 SEHNR, CDR2 FQNEAQ (reference sequence). V was trimmed by 5 bases and J by 9 bases, leaving 20 bases between them.

This clonotype has at least ten counts. J is TRBJ1-2 and V is TRBV7-2; no clear D gene. Per the germline V gene, CDR1 is SGHTA and CDR2 is FQGNSA. Trimming left V 0 bases short and J 6 bases short, with 17 bases between. The CDR3 consists of 16 residues. CDR3 nucleotides: TGTGCCAGCAGCTTAGCCTCCATGACGGGGAGGCATGGCTACACCTTC. As protein: CASSLASMTGRHGYTF.

This clonotype was seen at least ten times. The chain links TRBV2 to TRBJ1-4; 7 bases are shared with TRBD1. This CDR3 has 12 residues. The J segment lost 8 bases and the V segment lost 6 bases, leaving 3 bases of the junction unmatched. CDR1 and CDR2 from the germline V gene are SNHLY and FYNNEI. Here the CDR3 reads CASRGQVEKLFF. CDR3 nucleotides: TGTGCCAGCAGAGGACAGGTAGAAAAACTGTTTTTT.

This chain connects TRBV7-2 to TRBJ1-1, with D possibly matching TRBD1 (5 bases). Germline values: CDR1 SGHTA, CDR2 FQGNSA. This CDR3 has 13 residues. Between the trimmed V and J ends, which lost 6 bases and 10 bases, there was a span of 18 bases. The CDR3 protein is CASRTMGPGRAFF. DNA of the CDR3: TGTGCCAGCAGGACCATGGGGCCCGGGAGAGCTTTCTTT.

There are many counts of this clonotype. The chain employs TRBV7-9 and TRBJ2-1, with 9 nucleotides matching TRBD1. The CDR3 consists of 17 residues. Germline V gene lookup returns CDR1 SEHNR and CDR2 FQNEAQ (reference sequence). Trimming at V came to 2 bases and at J to 10 bases, leaving 15 bases not matched to a gene. The CDR3 sequence: CASSLPRVGQGMREQFF. CDR3 nucleotides: TGTGCCAGCAGCTTACCCCGTGTGGGACAGGGAATGAGGGAGCAGTTCTTC.

This clonotype was seen at least ten times. The CDR3: CSATPGPPTDTQYF. For the CDR3, the DNA is TGCAGTGCTACTCCGGGACCCCCCACAGATACGCAGTATTTT. V gene TRBV20-1 combines with J gene TRBJ2-3; D is possibly TRBD1 or TRBD2 (5 bases each). V lost 4 bases and J lost 2, with 13 bases in between. CDR1 is DFQATT, CDR2 SNEGSKA, per germline (reference sequence). CDR3 size: 14 residues.

This clonotype was counted many times. This chain links TRBV20-1 with TRBJ2-7; 9 positions agree with TRBD1. The CDR3 consists of 17 residues. Trimming at V came to 2 bases and at J to 7 bases, leaving 18 bases not matched to a gene. Germline loops: CDR1 DFQATT, CDR2 SNEGSKA (reference sequence). CDR3 in DNA: TGCAGTGCTAGATTTTTTAGACCCGGGACAGGGATTTGGGAGCAGTACTTC. This gives the protein CSARFFRPGTGIWEQYF.

This clonotype came up many times. The V and J genes are TRBV12-3 or TRBV12-4 and TRBJ2-7; tentative D call: TRBD2 (5 bases). The CDR3 contains 12 residues. V gave up 6 bases and J gave up 7 bases, with 13 bases separating them. CDR3 nucleotides: TGTGCCAGCAGACCCGGACCGGGGGAGCAGTACTTC. Its protein product is CASRPGPGEQYF.

This clonotype was observed at least ten times. This rearrangement joins TRBV15 to TRBJ2-5; 9 bases fit TRBD1. Germline V gives CDR1 LNHNV, CDR2 YYDKDF (reference sequence). V dropped 0 bases and J dropped 1; count of bases not matched to a gene: 6. The length of the CDR3 is 17 residues. CDR3 nucleotides: TGTGCCACCAGCAGAGATGGGGTGACAGGGGGCCAAGAGACCCAGTACTTC. Its protein is CATSRDGVTGGQETQYF.

This clonotype was recorded at least ten times. The V gene is TRBV11-1, the J gene TRBJ2-7; no firm D call. The CDR3 runs 13 residues. The germline V gene encodes CDR1 SGHAT and CDR2 FQDESV (reference sequence). V shed 5 bases and J shed 3 bases, with 11 bases lying between them. CDR3 DNA sequence: TGTGCCAGCAGCCGTCTGAGGAGCTACGAGCAGTACTTC. This gives the protein CASSRLRSYEQYF.

At least ten counts were recorded for this clonotype. This chain links TRBV12-3 or TRBV12-4 with TRBJ2-3; D is uncertain. This CDR3 region has 15 residues. The V gene lost 1 base and the J gene lost 2 bases, with 10 bases spanning the gap. CDR3 amino acids: CASSLGTGHTDTQYF. CDR3 nucleotides: TGTGCCAGCAGTTTAGGAACGGGTCACACAGATACGCAGTATTTT.

This clonotype was counted at least ten times. The rearrangement joins TRBV11-1 to TRBJ2-3; no clear D gene. This CDR3 contains 18 residues. From germline, CDR1 is SGHAT and CDR2 FQDESV (reference sequence). Deletions cut 6 bases from V and 4 bases from J, with 26 bases between. The CDR3 spells CASRPPPGGKRKSDTQYF. For the CDR3, the DNA is TGTGCCAGCAGACCTCCACCGGGTGGCAAGAGAAAATCAGATACGCAGTATTTT.

This clonotype came up many times. The V and J genes are TRBV3-1 and TRBJ2-7; TRBD1 aligns across 7 bases. The CDR3 extends over 13 amino acids. V shed 3 bases and J 6 bases; nucleotides not matched to a gene: 5. Germline-derived CDR1 and CDR2 are LGHDT and YNNKEL (reference sequence). This CDR3 is CASSHMTGIEQYF. The CDR3 region has the DNA TGTGCCAGCAGCCATATGACAGGGATCGAGCAGTACTTC.

This clonotype has a count of ten or more. The chain links TRBV6-6 to TRBJ1-1; 9 bases fit TRBD1. V dropped 5 bases and J dropped 3; count of bases not matched to a gene: 13. CDR1 and CDR2 (germline): MNHNY, SVGAGI (reference sequence). The CDR3 contains 17 residues. DNA of the CDR3: TGTGCCAGCAGTCCCATACCGGGACAGGGAGGGGACACTGAAGCTTTCTTT. It encodes CASSPIPGQGGDTEAFF.

This clonotype was counted a few times. The chain employs TRBV6-5 and TRBJ2-1, with 13 positions matching TRBD2. V shed 6 bases and J 6 bases; nucleotides not matched to a gene: 5. CDR1 and CDR2 (germline): MNHEY, SVGAGI. The CDR3 totals 15 residues. The CDR3 sequence: CASSGLAGVTNEQFF. CDR3 sequence (DNA): TGTGCCAGCAGCGGACTAGCGGGAGTCACCAATGAGCAGTTCTTC.

The chain is built from TRBV5-1 and TRBJ1-1; tentative D call: TRBD1 (5 bases). Deletions cut 4 bases from V and 0 bases from J, with 13 bases between. The CDR3 runs to 15 residues. Germline CDR1 reads SGHRS; CDR2 reads YFSETQ. The DNA of the CDR3 is TGCGCCAGCAGCGGAGGCGGGGCAATGAACACTGAAGCTTTCTTT. It yields the protein CASSGGGAMNTEAFF.

This clonotype has a count of ten or more. The chain couples TRBV20-1 to TRBJ1-5; 7 bases are a match to TRBD1. This CDR3 has 15 residues. Looked up from germline, CDR1 is DFQATT and CDR2 is SNEGSKA (reference sequence). Trimming cost V 2 bases and J 4 bases; bases outside gene matches: 8. CDR3 nucleotides: TGCAGTGCTAGACGGACAGGTTGGGCAAATCAGCCCCAGCATTTT. Amino acids: CSARRTGWANQPQHF.